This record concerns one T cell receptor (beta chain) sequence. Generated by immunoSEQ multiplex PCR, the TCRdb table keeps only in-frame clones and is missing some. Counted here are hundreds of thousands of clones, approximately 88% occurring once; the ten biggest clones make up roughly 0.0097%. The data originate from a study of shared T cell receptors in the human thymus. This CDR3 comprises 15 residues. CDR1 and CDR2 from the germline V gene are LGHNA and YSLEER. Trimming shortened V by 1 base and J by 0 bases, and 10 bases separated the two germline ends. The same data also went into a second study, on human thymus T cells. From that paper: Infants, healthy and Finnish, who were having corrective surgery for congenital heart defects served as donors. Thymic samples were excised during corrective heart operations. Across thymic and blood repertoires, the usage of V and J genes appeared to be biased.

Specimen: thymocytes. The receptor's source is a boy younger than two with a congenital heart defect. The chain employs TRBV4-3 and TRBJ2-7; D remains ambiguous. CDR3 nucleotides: TGCGCCAGCAGCCAAGCCAGAGACAACTCCTACGAGCAGTACTTC. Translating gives CASSQARDNSYEQYF.